Below are 4 T cell receptor beta chains sequenced from a single sample in a study of control samples from healthy donors and cancer patients. TCRdb's copy holds only in-frame clones and misses some; the assay was immunoSEQ multiplex PCR. The table lists around 190,000 clones, more than 90% of them singletons. The source material was blood. These receptors originate from a man younger than 40 in good health.

The rearrangement uses TRBV27 and TRBJ1-5; a weak D match, TRBD1 (5 bases). Per the germline V gene, CDR1 is MNHEY and CDR2 is SMNVEV (reference sequence). The CDR3 length is 13 residues. V lost 3 bases and J lost 7, with 10 bases in between. The CDR3 protein is CASSFQGGQPQHF. The CDR3, as DNA: TGTGCCAGCAGTTTTCAGGGTGGACAGCCCCAGCATTTT.

The chain combines TRBV6-2 or TRBV6-3 with TRBJ2-7, with D maybe TRBD1 (5 bases). The CDR3 contains 16 residues. Per the germline V gene, CDR1 is MNHEY and CDR2 is SVGEGT. Trimming took 0 bases from V and 0 from J, leaving 12 bases between them. CDR3 nucleotides: TGTGCCAGCAGTTACTCGCTACAGGAAAGCTCCTACGAGCAGTACTTC. It yields the protein CASSYSLQESSYEQYF.

This clone was observed a single time. The chain combines TRBV21-1 with TRBJ2-3; TRBD2, the table's D call, was not compared with the DNA. TRBV21-1 is reported as a pseudogene. The CDR3 contains 14 residues. CDR3 DNA sequence: TGTGCCAGCAGCCCGGGACTAGCTACAGATACGCAGTATTTT. As protein: CASSPGLATDTQYF.

This chain links TRBV28 with TRBJ2-6, with D possibly matching TRBD1 (6 bases). The CDR3 is made up of 17 amino acids. Germline V lookup: CDR1 MDHEN, CDR2 SYDVKM. With 6 bases removed from V and 2 bases from J, the gap between germline ends came to 17 bases. Here the CDR3 DNA reads TGTGCCAGCAGGATAGCCATGGGGGACACTGGGGCCAACGTCCTGACTTTC. This sequence encodes CASRIAMGDTGANVLTF.